This is a list of T cell receptor beta chains from one sample in a study of response to subunit inactivated influenza vaccine. MiXCR, applied by TCRdb to the RT-PCR reads, yields one record per CDR3 protein. In the table there are about 570,000 distinct CDR3 sequences, around 10% of which are singletons. The same sample was also studied in work on T cells expressing NK-cell markers.

Source: PBMCs from blood, taken on the day of vaccination. Receptor source: a man aged 45-65 years who received an inactivated influenza vaccine. The CDR3 runs from the conserved cysteine through the conserved F or W. The order of the fields is J gene, CDR3 length, D gene, clone size, V gene, CDR3 DNA, CDR3 protein. The D gene is left open where the match is weak. The size of a clone is reported for some rows only, either as once, few or many, or as a class for expanded clones.

J: TRBJ2-1
length: 14
D: .
size: .
V: TRBV7-2
DNA: TGTGCCAGCACAACGTACCCGTCCAGCGATGAGCAGTTCTTC
CDR3: CASTTYPSSDEQFF

J: TRBJ2-1
length: 17
D: TRBD2
size: few
V: TRBV20-1
DNA: TGCAGTGCTAGAAAACTAGCGGGGGCCCCTAGCTACAATGAGCAGTTCTTC
CDR3: CSARKLAGAPSYNEQFF

J: TRBJ2-3
length: 15
D: TRBD2
size: .
V: TRBV29-1
DNA: TGCAGCGTTGAAGATCCTAGCGGAGTAAAAGATACGCAGTATTTT
CDR3: CSVEDPSGVKDTQYF

J: TRBJ2-6
length: 16
D: .
size: .
V: TRBV5-1
DNA: TGCGCCAGCACTCTCCGAGACGGCACTGGGGCCAACGTCCTGACTTTC
CDR3: CASTLRDGTGANVLTF

J: TRBJ1-3
length: 15
D: TRBD1
size: few
V: TRBV10-3
DNA: TGTGCCATCAGTAGCGGACAGGGGGTCGAAAACACCATATATTTT
CDR3: CAISSGQGVENTIYF

J: TRBJ2-1
length: 12
D: .
size: few
V: TRBV3-1
DNA: TGTGCCAGCAGCCCGATAGACAATGAGCAGTTCTTC
CDR3: CASSPIDNEQFF

J: TRBJ2-1
length: 12
D: .
size: many
V: TRBV7-2
DNA: TGTGCCAGCAGCTTATTCAGCAATGAGCAGTTCTTC
CDR3: CASSLFSNEQFF

J: TRBJ2-7
length: 13
D: TRBD1
size: .
V: TRBV2
DNA: TGTGCCAGCAGCGGACAGGGGGTGTACGAGCAGTACTTC
CDR3: CASSGQGVYEQYF

J: TRBJ2-1
length: 16
D: TRBD2
size: few
V: TRBV2
DNA: TGTGCCAGCAGTGAATTGGGTCTAGCGGTGGGCAATGAGCAGTTCTTC
CDR3: CASSELGLAVGNEQFF

J: TRBJ2-7
length: 13
D: .
size: .
V: TRBV6-2/TRBV6-3
DNA: TGTGCCAGCAGCATCGACAGAGGCTACGAGCAGTACTTC
CDR3: CASSIDRGYEQYF

J: TRBJ2-7
length: 16
D: .
size: .
V: TRBV5-6
DNA: TGTGCCAGCAGCTTGGCGCTGCAGGCCGGCTCCTACGAGCAGTACTTC
CDR3: CASSLALQAGSYEQYF

J: TRBJ2-7
length: 13
D: .
size: .
V: TRBV10-3
DNA: TGTGCCATCAACAACCGGGACGACTACGAGCAGTACTTC
CDR3: CAINNRDDYEQYF

J: TRBJ1-2
length: 15
D: TRBD1
size: .
V: TRBV7-2
DNA: TGTGCCAGCAGCCTCGGGAACAGGGGTGGATATGGCTACACCTTC
CDR3: CASSLGNRGGYGYTF

J: TRBJ2-1
length: 15
D: TRBD1
size: few
V: TRBV29-1
DNA: TGCAGCGTTGATGGGACAGGGGATTCCTACAATGAGCAGTTCTTC
CDR3: CSVDGTGDSYNEQFF

J: TRBJ2-2
length: 20
D: TRBD2
size: few
V: TRBV12-3/TRBV12-4
DNA: TGTGCCAGCAGTCCTCTAACTAGCGGGGGAAAACTTGCGAACACCGGGGAGCTGTTTTTT
CDR3: CASSPLTSGGKLANTGELFF

J: TRBJ2-1
length: 17
D: TRBD2
size: many
V: TRBV7-2
DNA: TGTGCCAGCAGCTGGAGGTGGGACTACACGAGGATGGATGAGCAGTTCTTC
CDR3: CASSWRWDYTRMDEQFF

J: TRBJ2-3
length: 14
D: .
size: few
V: TRBV11-2
DNA: TGTGCCAGCAGCTTAGAACCCCGCACAGATACGCAGTATTTT
CDR3: CASSLEPRTDTQYF

J: TRBJ2-7
length: 14
D: .
size: .
V: TRBV25-1
DNA: TGTGCCAGGGGACGGAACTCCGCATCCTACGAGCAGTACTTC
CDR3: CARGRNSASYEQYF

J: TRBJ1-1
length: 12
D: TRBD1
size: few
V: TRBV20-1
DNA: TGCAGTGCTAGCCTACCGGGACAGGGGGCTTTCTTT
CDR3: CSASLPGQGAFF

J: TRBJ2-1
length: 15
D: .
size: .
V: TRBV7-9
DNA: TGTGCCAGCAGCGTGCATAGCGGACCGATTGATGAGCAGTTCTTC
CDR3: CASSVHSGPIDEQFF

J: TRBJ2-1
length: 13
D: .
size: few
V: TRBV10-3
DNA: TGTGCCATCAGGGAAGGACTGGACAATGAGCAGTTCTTC
CDR3: CAIREGLDNEQFF

J: TRBJ2-3
length: 16
D: TRBD1
size: .
V: TRBV10-3
DNA: TGTGCCATCAGTACCTCCGGGACAGTAAGCACAGATACGCAGTATTTT
CDR3: CAISTSGTVSTDTQYF

J: TRBJ1-3
length: 14
D: .
size: many
V: TRBV2
DNA: TGTGCCAGCAGTGAGGACAGCTCTGGAAACACCATATATTTT
CDR3: CASSEDSSGNTIYF

J: TRBJ2-3
length: 18
D: TRBD2
size: .
V: TRBV4-2
DNA: TGTGCCAGCAGCCAAGATCGCCCTAGCGGAACTAGCACAGATACGCAGTATTTT
CDR3: CASSQDRPSGTSTDTQYF

J: TRBJ1-1
length: 14
D: .
size: many
V: TRBV12-3/TRBV12-4
DNA: TGTGCCAGCACCGCGGCCCGCTTGAACACTGAAGCTTTCTTT
CDR3: CASTAARLNTEAFF

J: TRBJ1-5
length: 15
D: .
size: .
V: TRBV19
DNA: TGTGCCAGTACTGTCGTCGAGGGGCGCAATCAGCCCCAGCATTTT
CDR3: CASTVVEGRNQPQHF

J: TRBJ2-1
length: 14
D: TRBD2
size: .
V: TRBV7-2
DNA: TGTGCCAGCAGCCGGGACTACTCCTACAATGAGCAGTTCTTC
CDR3: CASSRDYSYNEQFF

J: TRBJ1-3
length: 13
D: .
size: .
V: TRBV12-3/TRBV12-4
DNA: TGTGCCAGCAGTTTGTTATCCGGAAACACCATATATTTT
CDR3: CASSLLSGNTIYF

J: TRBJ2-5
length: 14
D: TRBD2
size: .
V: TRBV7-8
DNA: TGTGCCAGCAGCTTATATAGCGGGGAAGAGACCCAGTACTTC
CDR3: CASSLYSGEETQYF

J: TRBJ2-3
length: 15
D: TRBD2
size: .
V: TRBV5-1
DNA: TGCGCCAGCAGCCGGGAGGCACAGAACACAGATACGCAGTATTTT
CDR3: CASSREAQNTDTQYF

J: TRBJ1-2
length: 14
D: TRBD1
size: few
V: TRBV28
DNA: TGTGCCAGCAGTTCGGGACAGGGTCCTTATGGCTACACCTTC
CDR3: CASSSGQGPYGYTF

J: TRBJ2-1
length: 18
D: TRBD2
size: .
V: TRBV13
DNA: TGTGCCAGCAGCTTGTTACTAGCGGGAGAGAGCTCCTACAATGAGCAGTTCTTC
CDR3: CASSLLLAGESSYNEQFF

J: TRBJ2-3
length: 11
D: .
size: .
V: TRBV20-1
DNA: TGCAGTGCTGGGGTCCATGATACGCAGTATTTT
CDR3: CSAGVHDTQYF

J: TRBJ2-7
length: 15
D: .
size: many
V: TRBV5-1
DNA: TGCGCCAGCAGCCAAGTTGATCGCCGAGTAGACGAGCAGTACTTC
CDR3: CASSQVDRRVDEQYF

J: TRBJ1-5
length: 17
D: TRBD1
size: .
V: TRBV7-6
DNA: TGTGCCAGCAGCCCGACGCTTGACAGGGGAAATCGCCAGCCCCAGCATTTT
CDR3: CASSPTLDRGNRQPQHF

J: TRBJ1-5
length: 15
D: .
size: few
V: TRBV28
DNA: TGTGCCAGCAGTTTGGCAGGGATGAGCAATCAGCCCCAGCATTTT
CDR3: CASSLAGMSNQPQHF

J: TRBJ2-7
length: 17
D: TRBD1
size: few
V: TRBV29-1
DNA: TGCAGCGTTGAAGGGGCGTGGGAACAGGGGAGCTCCTACGAGCAGTACTTC
CDR3: CSVEGAWEQGSSYEQYF

J: TRBJ2-3
length: 16
D: .
size: .
V: TRBV4-2
DNA: TGTGCCAGCAGCCAAGAGTTTCCCAGCTACACAGATACGCAGTATTTT
CDR3: CASSQEFPSYTDTQYF

J: TRBJ2-1
length: 14
D: .
size: .
V: TRBV6-2/TRBV6-3
DNA: TGTGCCAGCAGCAGACCTCAGGGTTACAATGAGCAGTTCTTC
CDR3: CASSRPQGYNEQFF

J: TRBJ2-7
length: 16
D: TRBD1
size: many
V: TRBV5-1
DNA: TGCGCCAGCAGCGGACAGGGGGGATCCCTCTCCTACGAGCAGTACTTC
CDR3: CASSGQGGSLSYEQYF

J: TRBJ1-5
length: 15
D: TRBD1
size: few
V: TRBV6-5
DNA: TGTGCCAGCAGTTACGGGACAGGCAACAATCAGCCCCAGCATTTT
CDR3: CASSYGTGNNQPQHF